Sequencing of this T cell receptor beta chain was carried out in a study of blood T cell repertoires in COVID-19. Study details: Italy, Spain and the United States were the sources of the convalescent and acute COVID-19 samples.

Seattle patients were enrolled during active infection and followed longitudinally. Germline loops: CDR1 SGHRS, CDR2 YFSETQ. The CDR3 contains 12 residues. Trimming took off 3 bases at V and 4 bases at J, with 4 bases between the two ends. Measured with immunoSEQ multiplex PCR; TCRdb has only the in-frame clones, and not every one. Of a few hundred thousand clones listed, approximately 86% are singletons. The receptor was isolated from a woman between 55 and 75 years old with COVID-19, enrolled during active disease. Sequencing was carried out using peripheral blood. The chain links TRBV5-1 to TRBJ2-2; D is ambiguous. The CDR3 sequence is CASSYSTGELFF. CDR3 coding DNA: TGCGCCAGCAGCTATAGCACCGGGGAGCTGTTTTTT.